These 14 T cell receptor beta chains share one sample of origin, sequenced in a study of shared clonotypes between healthy human individuals. Naivety among CD8 cells was defined by CD45RO negativity and positive CCR7 selection, thereby excluding terminally differentiated effector memory CD45RA+ cells. Clones were sequenced by immunoSEQ multiplex PCR, and TCRdb holds only the in-frame ones, with some missing. The sample lists hundreds of thousands of clones; 90% to 95% were seen once. Sequenced input: naive CD8+ T cells sorted from blood. The receptor set was obtained from a man younger than 40 in good health.

This clone was observed a single time. The chain combines TRBV9 with TRBJ2-3; TRBD2 agrees at 7 bases. Per germline, CDR1 SGDLS and CDR2 YYNGEE. The J segment lost 2 bases and the V segment lost 3 bases, leaving 9 bases of the junction unmatched. This CDR3 comprises 16 residues. CDR3 protein: CASSAGRALNTDTQYF. DNA of the CDR3: TGTGCCAGCAGCGCAGGGAGGGCCTTAAACACAGATACGCAGTATTTT.

As to this clone: This CDR3 is also generated by other DNA sequences in the sample. The chain carries TRBV7-6 and TRBJ2-3, with D unclear. V was trimmed by 0 bases and J by 1 base, leaving 5 bases between them. The germline V gene has CDR1 SGHVS and CDR2 FNYEAQ. The CDR3 consists of 14 residues. CDR3 in DNA: TGTGCCAGCAGCTTAGCTGGGGGCACAGATACGCAGTATTTT. Its translation: CASSLAGGTDTQYF.

The genes are TRBV28 and TRBJ2-3; TRBD1 might be the D (5 bases). Trimming removed 5 bases from V and 1 base from J, with 22 bases in between. Germline CDR1 MDHEN, CDR2 SYDVKM. The CDR3 consists of 18 residues. CDR3 loop: CASSVSLLATVGTDTQYF. The CDR3 DNA reads TGTGCCAGCAGTGTCTCTCTATTGGCGACAGTTGGCACAGATACGCAGTATTTT.

The rearrangement joins TRBV29-1 to TRBJ1-2, with TRBD1 as a possible D gene (6 bases). The V end lost 3 bases, the J end lost 0 bases, and 17 bases lay between the germline ends. From germline, CDR1 is SQVTM and CDR2 ANQGSEA. The CDR3 is made up of 16 amino acids. In DNA form, the CDR3 reads TGCAGCGTTGATGTTGGTCCGGGACACGCTAACTATGGCTACACCTTC. The encoded protein is CSVDVGPGHANYGYTF.

The rearrangement uses TRBV7-3 and TRBJ2-1, with a weak D call TRBD1 (6 bases). The CDR3 contains 14 residues. CDR1 and CDR2 from the germline V gene are SGHTA and FQGTGA. V was trimmed by 5 bases and J by 8 bases, leaving 16 bases between them. The CDR3 spells CASSPGPRGDEQFF. CDR3 sequence (DNA): TGTGCCAGCAGCCCAGGACCCAGGGGCGATGAGCAGTTCTTC.

The J gene is TRBJ2-1, the V gene TRBV5-4, with 8 bases fitting TRBD2. The CDR3 extends over 15 amino acids. The trim removed 3 bases at V and 9 bases at J, leaving 11 bases unmatched. Germline lookup yields CDR1 SGHNT and CDR2 YYREEE (reference sequence). The CDR3 DNA is TGTGCCAGCAGCTCATCCGGGGGGGAGCCGGGTGAGCAGTTCTTC. Translation: CASSSSGGEPGEQFF. The full variable domain, in which reference TRBV5-4 and TRBJ2-1 provide the parts outside the CDR3, is ETGVTQSPTHLIKTRGQQVTLRCSSQSGHNTVSWYQQALGQGPQFIFQYYREEENGRGNFPPRFSGLQFPNYSSELNVNALELDDSALYLCASSSSGGEPGEQFFGPGTRLTVL.

This CDR3 reads CASSVAGLDHNEQFF. The CDR3 DNA reads TGTGCCAGCAGCGTAGCTGGACTAGACCACAATGAGCAGTTCTTC. This rearrangement joins TRBV9 to TRBJ2-1; 7 positions agree with TRBD2. Germline V lookup: CDR1 SGDLS, CDR2 YYNGEE. V dropped 0 bases and J dropped 5; count of bases not matched to a gene: 5. The CDR3 length is 15 residues.

V gene TRBV2 combines with J gene TRBJ2-1, with D possibly matching TRBD2 (6 bases). V was shortened by 6 bases and J by 3 bases, with 12 bases between the two germline ends. Germline CDR1 is SNHLY and CDR2 is FYNNEI. The CDR3 runs 14 residues. The CDR3 DNA reads as TGTGCCAGCAGCGCCGGGACTGGCTACAATGAGCAGTTCTTC. Translated: CASSAGTGYNEQFF. Together with reference TRBV2 and TRBJ2-1, the CDR3 gives the full variable domain: EPEVTQTPSHQVTQMGQEVILRCVPISNHLYFYWYRQILGQKVEFLVSFYNNEISEKSEIFDDQFSVERPDGSNFTLKIRSTKLEDSAMYFCASSAGTGYNEQFFGPGTRLTVL.

The V call is TRBV5-6, the J call TRBJ2-1; the match to TRBD2 covers 10 bases. Germline V gene lookup returns CDR1 SGHDT and CDR2 YYEEEE. Germline trimming cut 1 base from V and 9 bases from J; bases unmatched to any gene: 4. The CDR3 is 14 amino acids. The CDR3 DNA follows: TGTGCCAGCAGCTTGACTAGCGGGATCAGTGAGCAGTTCTTC. Its protein is CASSLTSGISEQFF.

The chain is built from TRBV19 and TRBJ1-5; 7 nucleotides match TRBD1. Germline V gene lookup returns CDR1 LNHDA and CDR2 SQIVND (reference sequence). With 9 bases clipped from V and 1 base from J, the junction kept 6 bases outside the gene matches. This CDR3 comprises 14 residues. The CDR3 loop reads CASPQGESNQPQHF. Written as DNA, the CDR3 is TGTGCCAGCCCCCAGGGGGAAAGCAATCAGCCCCAGCATTTT.

The V call is TRBV27, the J call TRBJ2-7, with TRBD1 identical over 9 bases. The CDR3 length is 15 residues. The V gene's germline CDR1 is MNHEY and CDR2 SMNVEV (reference sequence). The V and J ends lost 4 bases and 2 bases, in that order; junction bases with no gene match: 6. The CDR3 sequence: CASSSGQGKTYEQYF. CDR3 coding DNA: TGTGCCAGCAGTTCGGGACAGGGTAAAACCTACGAGCAGTACTTC.

The rearrangement links TRBV11-2 to TRBJ2-5; the D gene is possibly TRBD1 (6 bases). The V end was cut by 5 bases, the J end by 1 base, with 20 bases between. The germline gives CDR1 SGHAT, CDR2 FQNNGV. The CDR3 runs 17 residues. CDR3 sequence reads: CASSSRGQGPSQETQYF. In DNA form, the CDR3 reads TGTGCCAGCAGCAGCCGGGGACAAGGGCCCTCCCAAGAGACCCAGTACTTC. Full variable domain (remainder filled in from reference TRBV11-2 and TRBJ2-5): EAGVAQSPRYKIIEKRQSVAFWCNPISGHATLYWYQQILGQGPKLLIQFQNNGVVDDSQLPKDRFSAERLKGVDSTLKIQPAKLEDSAVYLCASSSRGQGPSQETQYFGPGTRLLVL.

Concerning this clone: A read error may account for a junction end that differs from germline. The chain combines TRBV29-1 with TRBJ2-1; TRBD1 might be the D (6 bases). This CDR3 region has 13 residues. From germline, CDR1 is SQVTM and CDR2 ANQGSEA. The CDR3 spells CSFDRPNYNEQFF. CDR3 DNA: TGCAGCTTTGACAGGCCCAACTACAATGAGCAGTTCTTC.

J is TRBJ2-1 and V is TRBV20-1; D not resolved. The CDR3 runs to 11 residues. V was clipped by 8 bases and J by 8 bases, with 13 bases between them. Germline-derived CDR1 and CDR2 are DFQATT and SNEGSKA (reference sequence). CDR3 bases: TGCAGTCCCCGGCAGCTCGATGAGCAGTTCTTC. Protein sequence: CSPRQLDEQFF.